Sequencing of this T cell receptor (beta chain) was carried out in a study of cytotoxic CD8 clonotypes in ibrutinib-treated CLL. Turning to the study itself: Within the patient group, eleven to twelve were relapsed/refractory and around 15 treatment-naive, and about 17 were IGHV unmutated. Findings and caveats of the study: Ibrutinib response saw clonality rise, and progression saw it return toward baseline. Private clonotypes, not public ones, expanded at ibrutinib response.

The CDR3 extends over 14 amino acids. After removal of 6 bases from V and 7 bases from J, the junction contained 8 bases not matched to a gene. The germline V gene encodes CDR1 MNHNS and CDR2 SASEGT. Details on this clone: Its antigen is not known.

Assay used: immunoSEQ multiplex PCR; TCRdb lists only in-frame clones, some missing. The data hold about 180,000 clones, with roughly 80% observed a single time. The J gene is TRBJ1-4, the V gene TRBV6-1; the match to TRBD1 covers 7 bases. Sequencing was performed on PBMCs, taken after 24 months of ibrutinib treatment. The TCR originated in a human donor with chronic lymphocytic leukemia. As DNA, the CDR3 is TGTGCCAGCAGGAGACAGGGAGGGGGTGAAAAACTGTTTTTT. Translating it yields CASRRQGGGEKLFF.